The entry below describes one TCR beta chain. The CDR3 spans 13 residues. The V gene's germline CDR1 is GTSNPN and CDR2 SVGIG (reference sequence). Trimming removed 7 bases from V and 0 bases from J; junction bases left unmatched: 5. The assay was immunoSEQ multiplex PCR, and TCRdb's table has in-frame clones only and misses some. Counted here are 250,000 to 350,000 clones, about 90% occurring once; the ten biggest clones make up about 8%. This sample stems from a study of blood T cell repertoires in COVID-19. The sequencing sample was made of peripheral blood. The rearrangement uses TRBV30 and TRBJ1-1, with TRBD1 identical over 7 bases. The origin of this receptor is a woman between 45 and 60 years old who had recovered from COVID-19. The CDR3 DNA follows: TGTGCCTCCGGGACAGCCATGAACACTGAAGCTTTCTTT. Translated: CASGTAMNTEAFF.